This T cell receptor (beta chain) was obtained from a study of identical twins. Healthy Caucasians made up all donors. Losses at the gene ends were 3 bases for V and 7 bases for J; bases not matched to a gene: 8. The CDR3 is 14 amino acids. CDR1 and CDR2 (germline): KGHSH, LQKENI. TCRdb processed the 5' RACE reads anew with MiXCR; each CDR3 protein has one entry. The data show about 460,000 distinct CDR3 sequences, approximately 15% seen once. The sample was also reused in another study, on yellow fever vaccine responses in identical twins.

The sequenced sample consisted of CD4+ T cells sorted from blood. The sequence was obtained from a woman under 30 in good health. The chain combines TRBV18 with TRBJ2-7; TRBD2 matches at 8 bases. The CDR3 spells CASSPGGALIEQYF. As DNA, the CDR3 is TGTGCCAGCTCACCCGGGGGGGCCCTGATAGAGCAGTACTTC.